This T cell receptor beta chain stems from a study of T cell responses to AZD1222 COVID-19 vaccine. Study-level findings and limits: The study reported that nearly half of spike-specific TCRs target unmutated variant regions. Most donors were white British and more were female, and clonal diversity was possibly underestimated. Repertoires were obtained only post-peak T cell response. With two AZD1222 doses given, Spike-specific TCR breadth and depth both rose.

About this clone itself: The target antigen is unknown.

This table comes from immunoSEQ multiplex PCR, and its TCRdb copy is limited to in-frame clones, with some not included. The table records nearly 110,000 clones, about 90% of them present only once. Trimming cost V 0 bases and J 1 base, with 12 bases left between them. From germline, CDR1 is ENHRY and CDR2 SYGVKD. The length of the CDR3 is 16 residues. V usage is TRBV10-3 and J usage is TRBJ1-1, with unresolved D. The TCR sequence derives from an adult in good health. Sequencing was performed on peripheral blood, taken on day 0 of AZD1222 vaccination. CDR3 bases: TGTGCCATCAGTGAGTCATTGGGCAGAACGAACACTGAAGCTTTCTTT. Amino acids: CAISESLGRTNTEAFF.